The clone carrying this T cell receptor (beta chain) was counted once. Its matching antigen is unknown. The sample comes from a study of T cell responses to AZD1222 COVID-19 vaccine. Regarding the study as a whole: Females outnumbered males among donors, who were mostly white British; clonal diversity was possibly underestimated.

CDR1 LGHDT and CDR2 YNNKEL come from the germline V gene (reference sequence). Deletions cut 3 bases from V and 2 bases from J, with 8 bases between. The CDR3 is made up of 14 amino acids. The method was immunoSEQ multiplex PCR; TCRdb's version includes in-frame clones alone and lacks a portion of them. The sample lists 75,000 to 100,000 clones; around 89% were seen once. The TCR was taken from an adult in good health. This material consisted of peripheral blood, taken on day 0 of AZD1222 vaccination. This sequence joins TRBV3-1 (or the pseudogene TRBV3-2) and TRBJ2-1; a weak D match, TRBD2 (6 bases). For the CDR3, the DNA is TGTGCCAGCAGCCACTTAGCGGCCTACAATGAGCAGTTCTTC. It is translated as CASSHLAAYNEQFF.